Listed below are T cell receptor beta chains from one sample, sequenced in a study of blood T cell repertoires in COVID-19. Sequencing used immunoSEQ multiplex PCR; TCRdb keeps in-frame clones, though not all of them. The sample yields roughly 150,000 clones, around 80% seen once. Sequencing used PBMCs or T cells enriched from blood (not recorded which). These receptors all stem from a woman aged 55-70 years who had recovered from COVID-19. The CDR3 runs from the conserved cysteine through the conserved F or W. The order of the fields is CDR3 DNA, CDR3 protein, clone size, V gene, J gene, D gene. A D gene is named only where the DNA matches it firmly. Clone size is not always given. Where it is, it says once, few, many or a class for expanded clones.

cdr3_nt: TGTGCCAGCAGTGGAAGGACTAGCGGGGGTTTCTCCTACAATGAGCAGTTCTTC
cdr3_aa: CASSGRTSGGFSYNEQFF
clone_size: NA
v_call: TRBV6-1
j_call: TRBJ2-1
d_call: TRBD2

cdr3_nt: TGTGCCAGCGGGGAGTGGGGCCAGTACTTC
cdr3_aa: CASGEWGQYF
clone_size: NA
v_call: TRBV6-5
j_call: TRBJ2-5
d_call: NA

cdr3_nt: TGCAGCGTTACCGGCGGGAGAGGCGCAGATACGCAGTATTTT
cdr3_aa: CSVTGGRGADTQYF
clone_size: NA
v_call: TRBV29-1
j_call: TRBJ2-3
d_call: TRBD2

cdr3_nt: TGTGCCAGCAGCTTGGGCGGACAGTTGAAAGCTTTCTTT
cdr3_aa: CASSLGGQLKAFF
clone_size: NA
v_call: TRBV5-6
j_call: TRBJ1-1
d_call: NA

cdr3_nt: TGTGCCAGCAGTGGCCTTTTTGGGACTTATGGCTACACCTTC
cdr3_aa: CASSGLFGTYGYTF
clone_size: NA
v_call: TRBV2
j_call: TRBJ1-2
d_call: NA

cdr3_nt: TGTGCCAGCAGCTCGCAGGGGGCTAACACTGAAGCTTTCTTT
cdr3_aa: CASSSQGANTEAFF
clone_size: few
v_call: TRBV5-6
j_call: TRBJ1-1
d_call: TRBD1

cdr3_nt: TGTGCCAGCAGCGACGGGAACTCCTACAATGAGCAGTTCTTC
cdr3_aa: CASSDGNSYNEQFF
clone_size: many
v_call: TRBV5-5
j_call: TRBJ2-1
d_call: NA

cdr3_nt: TGTGCCAGCAGCTTGGTACTAGCGGGGGGGCCGACAGATACGCAGTATTTT
cdr3_aa: CASSLVLAGGPTDTQYF
clone_size: NA
v_call: TRBV5-5
j_call: TRBJ2-3
d_call: TRBD2

cdr3_nt: TGTGCCAGCAGCGTAGGACCGGGACAGGGAGATGCGCATGAAAAACTGTTTTTT
cdr3_aa: CASSVGPGQGDAHEKLFF
clone_size: NA
v_call: TRBV9
j_call: TRBJ1-4
d_call: TRBD1

cdr3_nt: TGTGCCAGCAGGATAGGGGTGTCGAAGCAAGAGACCCAGTACTTC
cdr3_aa: CASRIGVSKQETQYF
clone_size: NA
v_call: TRBV6-5
j_call: TRBJ2-5
d_call: NA

cdr3_nt: TGTGCCAGCAGCCAAGATCTCGGGACAGGCTATGGCTACACCTTC
cdr3_aa: CASSQDLGTGYGYTF
clone_size: NA
v_call: TRBV3-1/TRBV3-2
j_call: TRBJ1-2
d_call: TRBD1

cdr3_nt: TGTGCCTGCTCAATACAGGTAGATCAGCCCCAGCATTTT
cdr3_aa: CACSIQVDQPQHF
clone_size: NA
v_call: TRBV30
j_call: TRBJ1-5
d_call: NA

cdr3_nt: TGTGCCAGCAGAGTGCCAGGGTCCCGGCATGGCTACACCTTC
cdr3_aa: CASRVPGSRHGYTF
clone_size: NA
v_call: TRBV5-8
j_call: TRBJ1-2
d_call: NA

cdr3_nt: TGTGCTAGTGGTTGGGAGCTTTTTAATCAGCCCCAGCATTTT
cdr3_aa: CASGWELFNQPQHF
clone_size: NA
v_call: TRBV12-5
j_call: TRBJ1-5
d_call: NA

cdr3_nt: TGTGCCAGCAGCGGGGCGGGGGAATCCTACAATGAGCAGTTCTTC
cdr3_aa: CASSGAGESYNEQFF
clone_size: NA
v_call: TRBV5-4
j_call: TRBJ2-1
d_call: TRBD2

cdr3_nt: TGTGCCAGCAGCCAGTTCCCGGGACAGGGGGACTATGGCTACACCTTC
cdr3_aa: CASSQFPGQGDYGYTF
clone_size: NA
v_call: TRBV3-1/TRBV3-2
j_call: TRBJ1-2
d_call: TRBD1

cdr3_nt: TGCGCCAGCAGTGAGGGCGGGGGGGCGAAGGAGCTGTTTTTT
cdr3_aa: CASSEGGGAKELFF
clone_size: few
v_call: TRBV10-1
j_call: TRBJ2-2
d_call: TRBD2

cdr3_nt: TGTGCCAGCAGTGTGCGCGAGCAGTTCTTC
cdr3_aa: CASSVREQFF
clone_size: NA
v_call: TRBV12-3/TRBV12-4
j_call: TRBJ2-1
d_call: NA

cdr3_nt: TGCGCCAGCAGCTTGGGCGGGAAAAGGGCCGGGGCCAACGTCCTGACTTTC
cdr3_aa: CASSLGGKRAGANVLTF
clone_size: NA
v_call: TRBV5-1
j_call: TRBJ2-6
d_call: NA

cdr3_nt: TGTGCCAGCAGCCAAGGGACTAGCGGGGGGGAAGAGACCCAGTACTTC
cdr3_aa: CASSQGTSGGEETQYF
clone_size: NA
v_call: TRBV4-2
j_call: TRBJ2-5
d_call: TRBD2

cdr3_nt: TGTGCCAGCAGAGGATTGACAGGGGCCCCCTATGGCTACACCTTC
cdr3_aa: CASRGLTGAPYGYTF
clone_size: NA
v_call: TRBV9
j_call: TRBJ1-2
d_call: TRBD1

cdr3_nt: TGCAGTGCTCCAGGGGTCTACGAGCAGTACTTC
cdr3_aa: CSAPGVYEQYF
clone_size: NA
v_call: TRBV20-1
j_call: TRBJ2-7
d_call: NA

cdr3_nt: TGTGCCAGCAGTGAAGCGAGGACACTTGGAAACACCATATATTTT
cdr3_aa: CASSEARTLGNTIYF
clone_size: NA
v_call: TRBV2
j_call: TRBJ1-3
d_call: NA

cdr3_nt: TGCGCCAGCAGCTTGGAGGGGGGGCTCAATGAAAAACTGTTTTTT
cdr3_aa: CASSLEGGLNEKLFF
clone_size: NA
v_call: TRBV5-1
j_call: TRBJ1-4
d_call: NA

cdr3_nt: TGTGCCAGCAGTTCGAAACTAGGGAGTATCAATGAGCAGTTCTTC
cdr3_aa: CASSSKLGSINEQFF
clone_size: once
v_call: TRBV6-5
j_call: TRBJ2-1
d_call: NA

cdr3_nt: TGCAGCGTTGAGACAGGAACCTCTGGGGCCAACGTCCTGACTTTC
cdr3_aa: CSVETGTSGANVLTF
clone_size: NA
v_call: TRBV29-1
j_call: TRBJ2-6
d_call: NA

cdr3_nt: TGTGCCAGTAGTCCCCAGACAGGGATTACTGAAGCTTTCTTT
cdr3_aa: CASSPQTGITEAFF
clone_size: NA
v_call: TRBV19
j_call: TRBJ1-1
d_call: TRBD1

cdr3_nt: TGTGCCAGCAGCCGACGGACTGGGAGCTCTGGAAACACCATATATTTT
cdr3_aa: CASSRRTGSSGNTIYF
clone_size: NA
v_call: TRBV5-6
j_call: TRBJ1-3
d_call: NA

cdr3_nt: TGTGCCACCAGTGGAGTTATGTCCGGGACACGGGATGAGCAGTTCTTC
cdr3_aa: CATSGVMSGTRDEQFF
clone_size: NA
v_call: TRBV24-1
j_call: TRBJ2-1
d_call: NA

cdr3_nt: TGTGCCAGCAGCGCCTATGGACAGGGCATGAACACTGAAGCTTTCTTT
cdr3_aa: CASSAYGQGMNTEAFF
clone_size: NA
v_call: TRBV7-2
j_call: TRBJ1-1
d_call: TRBD1

cdr3_nt: TGTGCCAGCAGTGAATGGTCAGGAGGCAACTATGGCTACACCTTC
cdr3_aa: CASSEWSGGNYGYTF
clone_size: NA
v_call: TRBV6-1
j_call: TRBJ1-2
d_call: NA

cdr3_nt: TGCGCCAGCAGCCAAGATGCAGGAAAATACTACGAGCAGTACTTC
cdr3_aa: CASSQDAGKYYEQYF
clone_size: NA
v_call: TRBV4-1
j_call: TRBJ2-7
d_call: NA

cdr3_nt: TGTGCCAGCAGCGTAGCCACAGGGGCTAATGAAAAACTGTTTTTT
cdr3_aa: CASSVATGANEKLFF
clone_size: NA
v_call: TRBV9
j_call: TRBJ1-4
d_call: TRBD1

cdr3_nt: TGTGCCAGCAGCTTGGCGACAGGGCGTACTGAAGCTTTCTTT
cdr3_aa: CASSLATGRTEAFF
clone_size: NA
v_call: TRBV7-9
j_call: TRBJ1-1
d_call: TRBD1

cdr3_nt: TGTGCCAGCAGTCCAATACATCCCAGCTCCTACGAGCAGTACTTC
cdr3_aa: CASSPIHPSSYEQYF
clone_size: NA
v_call: TRBV21-1
j_call: TRBJ2-7
d_call: NA

cdr3_nt: TGCAGCGTTGCTTCAGCGGGGCACACAGATACGCAGTATTTT
cdr3_aa: CSVASAGHTDTQYF
clone_size: NA
v_call: TRBV29-1
j_call: TRBJ2-3
d_call: TRBD2

cdr3_nt: TGCGCCAGCAGCCTGATAGACGGGTACGAGCAGTACTTC
cdr3_aa: CASSLIDGYEQYF
clone_size: few
v_call: TRBV4-1
j_call: TRBJ2-7
d_call: NA

cdr3_nt: TGTGCCAGCAGTTTATGGGCTAAGGGGGCGTTGTCTGAAGCTTTCTTT
cdr3_aa: CASSLWAKGALSEAFF
clone_size: NA
v_call: TRBV28
j_call: TRBJ1-1
d_call: TRBD1

cdr3_nt: TGTGCCAGCAGCCCGAGCCTTCTCGCGGGGCGCACAGATACGCAGTATTTT
cdr3_aa: CASSPSLLAGRTDTQYF
clone_size: NA
v_call: TRBV7-2
j_call: TRBJ2-3
d_call: NA

cdr3_nt: TGTGCCAGTACTACAGGGTCCCTAGATACGCAGTATTTT
cdr3_aa: CASTTGSLDTQYF
clone_size: once
v_call: TRBV19
j_call: TRBJ2-3
d_call: NA

cdr3_nt: TGTGCCAGCAGCTTAAGATTCGGGGAGACCCAGTACTTC
cdr3_aa: CASSLRFGETQYF
clone_size: NA
v_call: TRBV7-6
j_call: TRBJ2-5
d_call: NA

cdr3_nt: TGTGCCAGCAGTCGGGGGACTCAGCCCCAGCATTTT
cdr3_aa: CASSRGTQPQHF
clone_size: NA
v_call: TRBV3-1/TRBV3-2
j_call: TRBJ1-5
d_call: NA

cdr3_nt: TGTGCCAGCAGTAGTTTAAACAGGGGGCGCGGGAACACTGAAGCTTTCTTT
cdr3_aa: CASSSLNRGRGNTEAFF
clone_size: few
v_call: TRBV2
j_call: TRBJ1-1
d_call: TRBD1